The next 2 T cell receptor beta chains were all read from a single sample in a study of neurological immune-mediated disorders (dated by TCRdb to about 2019). Library preparation employed 5' RACE. TCRdb shows the sequencer as Illumina HiSeq 2500. In TCRdb, the public reads were trimmed at Q25 with fastp and aligned with MiXCR, with productive beta chains retained. CDR3 protein sequences are deduplicated, and each keeps its most common genes and DNA. This sample holds 90,000 to 100,000 distinct CDR3 sequences; approximately 3.3% were observed only once. 5.5% to 6.5% of the sample lies in the top ten. Material: PBMCs. The receptors were sampled from a young woman with multiple sclerosis.

This clonotype was detected ten times or more. The gene calls are TRBV6-5 and TRBJ1-2; TRBD1 is a possible D gene (5 bases). V was cut by 4 bases and J by 3 bases, with 21 bases left in between. The CDR3 is 17 residues long. Germline V CDR1 and CDR2: MNHEY, SVGAGI. CDR3 amino acids: CASSSLIPIGDHYGYTF. DNA of the CDR3: TGTGCCAGCAGTTCCCTAATACCAATAGGGGACCACTATGGCTACACCTTC.

This clonotype was recorded at least ten times. The chain carries TRBV5-5 and TRBJ2-3; no clear D. V lost 5 bases and J 2 bases, leaving 15 bases between the germline ends. CDR1 SGHKS and CDR2 YYEKEE come from the germline V gene (reference sequence). The CDR3 sequence is 15 residues long. This chain's CDR3 is CASRWTYRNTDTQYF. CDR3 bases: TGTGCCAGCAGGTGGACCTACCGCAACACAGATACGCAGTATTTT.